This T cell receptor (beta chain) originates from a study of OX40 agonist ivuxolimab in advanced cancers. Overall study findings and caveats: At 0.1 to 3.0 mg/kg, clonal expansion of CD4+ and CD8+ blood T cells had occurred by week 6. In CD8+ T cells, expanded clones were on average more numerous than in CD4+.

As concerns this clone: Antigen: not known.

Germline V lookup: CDR1 SGDLS, CDR2 YYNGEE. V lost 5 bases to trimming and J lost 11 bases, with 21 bases between them. This CDR3 has 14 amino acids. The protocol was immunoSEQ multiplex PCR, while the TCRdb copy is restricted to in-frame clones and leaves out a portion. The table lists some 90,000 clones, around 87% of them singletons. This chain connects TRBV9 to TRBJ2-3, with D uncertain. The sequence came from an adult with an advanced solid tumor such as melanoma, head and neck, liver or kidney cancer. The sequencing here drew on CD4+ or CD8+ T cells sorted from blood, taken in a trial of the OX40 agonist ivuxolimab. The DNA for the CDR3 is TGTGCCAGCAGTGCAGGCCTATCCGGTGTTAGGCAGTATTTT. Its protein product is CASSAGLSGVRQYF.